These 28 T cell receptor beta chains were all obtained from the same sample, sequenced in a study of shared clonotypes between healthy human individuals. Profiling relied on immunoSEQ multiplex PCR, and the TCRdb table lists in-frame clones only, not all of them. There are under 1,100,000 clones in the sample; 75% to 85% occur only once, and roughly 0.55% lies in the top ten. Sequencing was carried out using memory CD4+ T cells from PBMCs. The subset was: CD45RA-negative fraction. The receptors were gathered from a man aged 18 to 29 in good health. Some clones in this sample may be carry-over from other donors' samples.

Notes on this clone: In the same sample, other DNA sequences code for this CDR3. The rearrangement links TRBV9 to TRBJ2-1; 9 nucleotides agree with TRBD2. This CDR3 has 15 residues. From germline, CDR1 is SGDLS and CDR2 YYNGEE. The V and J ends lost 0 bases and 4 bases, in that order; junction bases with no gene match: 2. CDR3 in amino acids: CASSVGTSDYNEQFF. The CDR3 DNA reads as TGTGCCAGCAGCGTAGGGACTAGCGATTACAATGAGCAGTTCTTC.

The chain is built from TRBV28 and TRBJ2-1, with TRBD2 as a possible D gene (6 bases). In germline, CDR1 is MDHEN, CDR2 SYDVKM. The CDR3 has 15 amino acids. The V gene lost 10 bases and the J gene lost 1 base, with 17 bases spanning the gap. The CDR3 sequence: CATQHGRGSYNEQFF. CDR3 coding DNA: TGTGCCACCCAGCACGGCCGGGGGTCCTACAATGAGCAGTTCTTC.

Points on this clone: One base separates it from a far larger clone, so it is likely a read error. The chain joins TRBV2 to TRBJ2-1; 12 bases fit TRBD2. The CDR3 contains 19 residues. Germline V gene lookup returns CDR1 SNHLY and CDR2 FYNNEI. CDR3 sequence: CTSRGLPTSGSPVRSEQFF. The CDR3 nucleotides read TGTACCAGCAGGGGTTTGCCGACTAGCGGGAGTCCTGTCCGAAGTGAGCAGTTCTTC.

This chain links TRBV4-2 with TRBJ2-7; D is unresolved. Germline V CDR1 and CDR2: LGHNA, YNFKEQ. CDR3 length: 15 residues. Trimming left V 0 bases short and J 3 bases short, with 12 bases between. The DNA of the CDR3 is TGTGCCAGCAGCCAAGATCTGAGAGCAATCTACGAGCAGTACTTC. Its translation: CASSQDLRAIYEQYF.

The chain is built from TRBV5-1 and TRBJ2-7, with D uncertain. The CDR3 is 13 residues long. CDR1 and CDR2 from the germline V gene are SGHRS and YFSETQ. The V and J ends lost 0 bases and 6 bases respectively, with 10 bases between them. CDR3 sequence reads: CASSLEVDGEQYF. The CDR3 coding sequence is TGCGCCAGCAGCTTGGAGGTAGACGGCGAGCAGTACTTC.

This clone was detected once. This CDR3 is CASSFPTGNGYTF. The CDR3 DNA follows: TGTGCCAGCAGTTTCCCGACAGGAAATGGCTACACCTTC. V usage is TRBV27 and J usage is TRBJ1-2, with D tentatively TRBD1 (6 bases). The length of the CDR3 is 13 residues. V was cut by 3 bases and J by 6 bases, with 11 bases left in between. Germline values: CDR1 MNHEY, CDR2 SMNVEV (reference sequence).

This clone was seen only once. The V and J genes are TRBV7-8 and TRBJ2-1; TRBD2 matches at 12 bases. Unmatched junction bases numbered 7, after V lost 4 bases and J lost 9 bases. CDR1 and CDR2 (germline): SGHVS, FQNEAQ. This CDR3 comprises 15 residues. The CDR3 region has the DNA TGTGCCAGCAGCTCACCGACTAGCGGGAGAGGTGAGCAGTTCTTC. The encoded protein is CASSSPTSGRGEQFF.

This rearrangement joins TRBV28 to TRBJ2-5, with 7 bases aligning to TRBD1. Germline lookup yields CDR1 MDHEN and CDR2 SYDVKM. Losses at the gene ends were 7 bases for V and 2 bases for J; bases not matched to a gene: 16. The CDR3 has 17 amino acids. CDR3 DNA: TGTGCCAGCACAACTATTTACAGGACAGGTAGACAAGAGACCCAGTACTTC. This sequence encodes CASTTIYRTGRQETQYF.

The chain recombines TRBV2 with TRBJ2-5, with 7 bases aligning to TRBD2. The CDR3 totals 14 residues. The V gene end was trimmed by 5 bases and the J gene end by 5 bases; junction bases not matched to a gene: 8. CDR1 is SNHLY and CDR2 is FYNNEI in the germline V gene. This CDR3 is CASSHPGEGETQYF. In DNA, the CDR3 is TGTGCCAGCAGTCACCCGGGGGAGGGGGAGACCCAGTACTTC.

The chain employs TRBV9 and TRBJ2-3; no clear D gene. This CDR3 region has 15 residues. Trimming stripped 2 bases from V and 0 bases from J, with 10 bases between. Germline lookup yields CDR1 SGDLS and CDR2 YYNGEE. The CDR3 DNA reads as TGTGCCAGCAGCGTCAACAGTGGTAGCACAGATACGCAGTATTTT. This translates into CASSVNSGSTDTQYF. The variable domain in full, with the rest retrieved from reference TRBV9 and TRBJ2-3, is DSGVTQTPKHLITATGQRVTLRCSPRSGDLSVYWYQQSLDQGLQFLIQYYNGEERAKGNILERFSAQQFPDLHSELNLSSLELGDSALYFCASSVNSGSTDTQYFGPGTRLTVL.

The chain carries TRBV29-1 and TRBJ2-7, with 7 bases that match TRBD1. Per germline, CDR1 SQVTM and CDR2 ANQGSEA. With V trimmed by 7 bases and J by 3 bases, 9 bases remained unmatched. The CDR3 runs to 13 residues. The CDR3 coding sequence is TGCAGCGCTGGACAGGCGGACCTCTACGAGCAGTACTTC. Translation: CSAGQADLYEQYF.

Note on this clone: Different DNA sequences within this sample yield the same CDR3. This rearrangement joins TRBV9 to TRBJ1-5; the D is unclear. The CDR3 covers 14 residues. Germline-derived CDR1 and CDR2 are SGDLS and YYNGEE. Trimming removed 0 bases at V and 1 base at J, with 5 bases between. The CDR3 DNA reads as TGTGCCAGCAGCGTAGGGATAAGCAATCAGCCCCAGCATTTT. Translating it yields CASSVGISNQPQHF.

V is TRBV5-5 and J is TRBJ2-7, with TRBD2 matching over 11 bases. Germline trimming cut 4 bases from V and 4 bases from J; bases unmatched to any gene: 10. The CDR3 consists of 16 residues. The V gene's germline CDR1 is SGHKS and CDR2 YYEKEE (reference sequence). The CDR3: CASSRIGTSGAYEQYF. The DNA for the CDR3 is TGTGCCAGCAGCCGAATCGGGACTAGCGGCGCTTACGAGCAGTACTTC.

This chain joins TRBV28 and TRBJ2-5; no definite D call. This CDR3 region has 12 residues. CDR1 and CDR2 from the germline V gene are MDHEN and SYDVKM. Between the trimmed V and J ends, which lost 7 bases and 5 bases, there was a span of 11 bases. The CDR3 DNA reads as TGTGCCAGCACCAGGATGGAGGAGACCCAGTACTTC. It translates to CASTRMEETQYF.

In this sample, this clone turned up many times. This chain connects TRBV19 to TRBJ1-2; the match to TRBD1 covers 8 bases. Losses at the gene ends were 5 bases for V and 7 bases for J; bases not matched to a gene: 9. The CDR3 is 14 amino acids. The germline V gene encodes CDR1 LNHDA and CDR2 SQIVND (reference sequence). As DNA, the CDR3 is TGTGCCAGTAGTCCGGACAGGGTAGGACGTGGCTACACCTTC. This encodes CASSPDRVGRGYTF.

The chain recombines TRBV11-2 with TRBJ2-1; D perhaps matches TRBD1 (5 bases). Germline CDR1 is SGHAT and CDR2 is FQNNGV. This CDR3 comprises 12 residues. With 1 base removed from V and 9 bases from J, the gap between germline ends came to 7 bases. CDR3 region: CASSLGQSEQFF. The CDR3, as DNA: TGTGCCAGCAGCTTAGGACAGTCTGAGCAGTTCTTC.

This rearrangement joins TRBV27 to TRBJ2-2, with 11 bases matching TRBD2. V gave up 3 bases and J gave up 2 bases; unmatched junction bases: 5. CDR1 is MNHEY and CDR2 is SMNVEV in the germline V gene (reference sequence). This CDR3 has 17 amino acids. Here the CDR3 reads CASSFYTSGSNTGELFF. In DNA form, the CDR3 reads TGTGCCAGCAGTTTCTACACTAGCGGGAGTAACACCGGGGAGCTGTTTTTT.

CDR3 DNA: TGTGCCAGCAGTGCGCACAGCTACTACGAGCAGTACTTC. As protein: CASSAHSYYEQYF. The V call is TRBV28, the J call TRBJ2-7; no clear D. The CDR3 sequence is 13 residues long. Per germline, CDR1 MDHEN and CDR2 SYDVKM. V was pared by 5 bases and J by 3 bases, with 11 bases between.

This clone was recorded once. The genes are TRBV27 and TRBJ1-2; D remains ambiguous. This CDR3 comprises 16 residues. Germline V gene lookup returns CDR1 MNHEY and CDR2 SMNVEV (reference sequence). V lost 7 bases, J lost 3 bases, and 21 bases lay in between. The CDR3 here is CASTPRAGRSDYGYTF. The DNA for the CDR3 is TGTGCCAGCACCCCTCGGGCGGGGAGGTCGGACTATGGCTACACCTTC.

This clone was recorded many times. This chain joins TRBV5-5 and TRBJ1-5; TRBD1 matches 8 bases. Germline trimming cut 4 bases from V and 6 bases from J; bases unmatched to any gene: 12. The CDR3 loop spans 16 amino acids. CDR1 and CDR2 (germline): SGHKS, YYEKEE (reference sequence). CDR3 residues: CASSPTLTGAGQPQHF. The CDR3 DNA reads TGTGCCAGCAGCCCCACTCTGACAGGGGCCGGTCAGCCCCAGCATTTT.

The chain is built from TRBV6-6 and TRBJ2-1; D unclear. The V end lost 7 bases, the J end lost 5 bases, and 12 bases lay between the germline ends. Germline V lookup: CDR1 MNHNY, CDR2 SVGAGI (reference sequence). The CDR3 covers 13 residues. The CDR3 here is CASTTRAHNEQFF. CDR3 nucleotides: TGTGCCAGCACTACCCGGGCACACAATGAGCAGTTCTTC.

Worth noting for this clone: Different DNA sequences within this sample yield the same CDR3. The gene calls are TRBV5-1 and TRBJ2-6; the D is unclear. CDR1 SGHRS and CDR2 YFSETQ come from the germline V gene. V was shortened by 4 bases and J by 4 bases, with 6 bases between the two germline ends. CDR3 length equals 13 residues. This chain's CDR3 is CASSPGGANVLTF. The CDR3 DNA follows: TGCGCCAGCAGCCCCGGCGGGGCCAACGTCCTGACTTTC.

The sample holds a few counts of this clone. The CDR3 loop is CASSPQETTYEQYF. CDR3 DNA sequence: TGTGCCAGCAGCCCACAGGAGACTACCTACGAGCAGTACTTC. The gene calls are TRBV7-6 and TRBJ2-7; the D gene could be TRBD1 or TRBD2 (5 bases each). The CDR3 consists of 14 residues. Deletions cut 5 bases from V and 2 bases from J, with 13 bases between. Per the germline V gene, CDR1 is SGHVS and CDR2 is FNYEAQ.

The chain carries TRBV5-1 and TRBJ2-5, with 11 bases identical to TRBD2. The junction had 15 bases not matched to a gene; V was cut back by 2 bases and J by 3 bases. Germline CDR1 reads SGHRS; CDR2 reads YFSETQ. This CDR3 spans 19 amino acids. The CDR3 region is CASSFRHQAGTSGKETQYF. The CDR3, as DNA: TGCGCCAGCAGCTTCCGCCACCAAGCCGGGACTAGCGGAAAAGAGACCCAGTACTTC.

The CDR3 DNA follows: TGTGCCAGCAGCCCCAAGTCTCTCGGGACTGCGAACACCGGGGAGCTGTTTTTT. It codes for CASSPKSLGTANTGELFF. The J gene is TRBJ2-2, the V gene TRBV4-2; D may be TRBD2 (6 bases). The CDR3 spans 18 residues. The V end lost 4 bases, the J end lost 0 bases, and 18 bases lay between the germline ends. The germline V gene has CDR1 LGHNA and CDR2 YNFKEQ.

This clone has a handful of counts. This rearrangement joins TRBV6-1 to TRBJ1-3, with D possibly matching TRBD1 (5 bases). The CDR3 sequence is 13 residues long. V lost 11 bases and J lost 0, with 11 bases in between. Looked up from germline, CDR1 is MNHNS and CDR2 is SASEGT. The CDR3 DNA reads as TGTGCCGGGCGACAGTACTCTGGAAACACCATATATTTT. Protein product: CAGRQYSGNTIYF.

The gene calls are TRBV27 and TRBJ1-1, with D perhaps matching TRBD1 (5 bases). CDR1 is MNHEY and CDR2 is SMNVEV in the germline V gene (reference sequence). V gave up 6 bases and J gave up 0 bases, with 20 bases separating them. This CDR3 has 17 residues. The CDR3 is CASRTGMGREVNTEAFF. The CDR3, as DNA: TGTGCCAGCAGGACGGGGATGGGCAGGGAGGTGAACACTGAAGCTTTCTTT.

V usage is TRBV7-8 and J usage is TRBJ1-1, with unresolved D. Germline V gene lookup returns CDR1 SGHVS and CDR2 FQNEAQ. V lost 2 bases and J lost 6, with 19 bases in between. The CDR3 loop spans 16 amino acids. This CDR3 is CASSLMGRSRVAEAFF. Written as DNA, the CDR3 is TGTGCCAGCAGCTTAATGGGAAGGAGCCGGGTAGCTGAAGCTTTCTTT.